This entry lists 17 T cell receptor beta chains sequenced from one sample in a study of blood T cell repertoires in COVID-19 (dated by TCRdb to the early 2020s). The library was built by means of the immunoSEQ multiplex PCR assay. The table comes from immuneACCESS by way of TCRdb, which keeps in-frame sequences with V and J called. Part of the clones is missing from these tables; in studies checked, under half for an unresolved V gene and the rest for unknown reasons. This sample comprises roughly 150,000 clones, 75% to 90% of them detected only once. Roughly 5% of the sample is held by the ten biggest clonotypes. The sample taken for sequencing was PBMCs or T cells enriched from blood (not recorded which). The receptors were gathered from a man aged 65 to 79 who had been exposed to COVID-19.

This chain links TRBV29-1 with TRBJ1-2, with D unclear. Germline CDR1 and CDR2: SQVTM and ANQGSEA. V lost 7 bases to trimming and J lost 0 bases, with 12 bases between them. This CDR3 contains 13 residues. Written as DNA, the CDR3 is TGCAGCGCCCAGGTTGGGTCTAACTATGGCTACACCTTC. Its translation is CSAQVGSNYGYTF.

This clone has a handful of counts. This chain joins TRBV2 and TRBJ1-2; TRBD1 might be the D (5 bases). The CDR3 spans 14 residues. Trimming took 4 bases from V and 8 from J, leaving 17 bases between them. Looked up from germline, CDR1 is SNHLY and CDR2 is FYNNEI. This chain's CDR3 is CASSVNGVGEGYTF. CDR3 in DNA: TGTGCCAGCAGTGTTAACGGTGTAGGGGAAGGCTACACCTTC.

The rearrangement links TRBV18 to TRBJ2-7; tentatively, D is TRBD1 (5 bases). Trimming left V 2 bases short and J 4 bases short, with 18 bases between. The V gene's germline CDR1 is KGHSH and CDR2 LQKENI. The CDR3 is 16 residues long. The CDR3 sequence: CASSPKGPGLAYEQYF. The CDR3 bases are TGTGCCAGCTCACCAAAGGGGCCTGGATTGGCGTACGAGCAGTACTTC.

The rearrangement joins TRBV7-9 to TRBJ1-1; D gene unclear. Trimming left V 4 bases short and J 1 base short, with 10 bases between. The CDR3 is 14 residues long. Germline V CDR1 and CDR2: SEHNR, FQNEAQ (reference sequence). In nucleotides, the CDR3 is TGTGCCAGCAGCTCCCAGGAACAGAACACTGAAGCTTTCTTT. It encodes CASSSQEQNTEAFF.

V is TRBV11-2 and J is TRBJ2-7; D is unclear. Trimming pared 5 bases from V and 6 bases from J, leaving 8 bases between. Germline CDR1 and CDR2: SGHAT and FQNNGV. The CDR3 contains 11 residues. The CDR3, as DNA: TGTGCCAGCAGCCTTCTTTTCGAGCAGTACTTC. It codes for CASSLLFEQYF.

The chain joins TRBV7-6 to TRBJ2-7; 14 bases are a match to TRBD2. The CDR3 has 17 residues. Germline V gene sequence: CDR1 SGHVS, CDR2 FNYEAQ. The V gene end was trimmed by 5 bases and the J gene end by 4 bases; junction bases not matched to a gene: 10. For the CDR3, the DNA is TGTGCCAGCAGCCCAGGACTAGCGGGAGGAACCGGGTACGAGCAGTACTTC. It codes for CASSPGLAGGTGYEQYF.

The chain combines TRBV18 with TRBJ1-5, with D tentatively TRBD1 (6 bases). Per the germline V gene, CDR1 is KGHSH and CDR2 is LQKENI. This CDR3 spans 16 amino acids. The V gene lost 6 bases and the J gene lost 1 base, with 16 bases spanning the gap. CDR3 DNA sequence: TGTGCCAGCTCCCGAGCGGGGGCTAGAAGCAATCAGCCCCAGCATTTT. Translation gives CASSRAGARSNQPQHF.

Points on this clone: At one end the junction does not follow the germline gene, possibly because of a read error. For the CDR3, the DNA is TGTGCCAGCAATTTCGACGCCGGGACAGCCCACTTC. Encoded protein: CASNFDAGTAHF. V gene TRBV7-9 combines with J gene TRBJ2-7; 7 positions match TRBD1. The CDR3 loop spans 12 amino acids. Germline-derived CDR1 and CDR2 are SEHNR and FQNEAQ (reference sequence).

This clone was seen more than once but under ten times. This chain links TRBV4-3 with TRBJ2-7; D is possibly TRBD1 (6 bases). This CDR3 has 13 residues. From germline, CDR1 is LGHNA and CDR2 YSLEER. The germline V and J ends were trimmed by 4 bases and 7 bases, with 14 bases remaining between them. CDR3 protein: CASSRDTGREQYF. The CDR3 DNA sequence: TGCGCCAGCAGCCGGGACACGGGTAGAGAGCAGTACTTC.

The chain couples TRBV2 to TRBJ2-3, with 7 bases aligning to TRBD2. With V trimmed by 10 bases and J by 3 bases, 13 bases remained unmatched. There are 15 residues in the CDR3. The germline V gene encodes CDR1 SNHLY and CDR2 FYNNEI. CDR3 region: CATPGALGGTDTQYF. As DNA, the CDR3 is TGTGCCACCCCTGGGGCCCTCGGGGGGACAGATACGCAGTATTTT. Together with reference TRBV2 and TRBJ2-3, the CDR3 gives the full variable domain: EPEVTQTPSHQVTQMGQEVILRCVPISNHLYFYWYRQILGQKVEFLVSFYNNEISEKSEIFDDQFSVERPDGSNFTLKIRSTKLEDSAMYFCATPGALGGTDTQYFGPGTRLTVL.

J is TRBJ1-5 and V is TRBV27; D possibly corresponds to TRBD1 (5 bases). The CDR3 loop spans 13 amino acids. The ends were cut back, 6 bases at V and 8 bases at J, with 14 bases in the middle. The germline V gene has CDR1 MNHEY and CDR2 SMNVEV (reference sequence). This CDR3 reads CASSAAGGEPQHF. As DNA, the CDR3 is TGTGCCAGCAGCGCGGCGGGGGGGGAGCCCCAGCATTTT.

This chain connects TRBV2 to TRBJ1-2; D is undetermined. Germline CDR1 SNHLY, CDR2 FYNNEI. This CDR3 comprises 13 residues. Between the trimmed V and J ends, which lost 5 bases and 7 bases, there was a span of 14 bases. The CDR3: CASSFDSKVGYTF. In DNA form, the CDR3 reads TGTGCCAGCAGTTTTGACTCTAAGGTTGGCTACACCTTC.

This clone was seen a single time. The chain has TRBV25-1 and TRBJ1-2; D unresolved. The CDR3 covers 13 residues. CDR1 and CDR2 (germline): MGHDK, SYGVNS. Trimming left V 3 bases short and J 5 bases short, with 10 bases between. CDR3 coding DNA: TGTGCCAGCAGTGATGCAGTTGCTTATGGCTACACCTTC. Translation gives CASSDAVAYGYTF.

This chain uses TRBV3-1 (or the pseudogene TRBV3-2) with TRBJ1-6; no definite D call. The germline V gene has CDR1 LGHDT and CDR2 YNNKEL (reference sequence). Trimming took 0 bases from V and 4 from J, leaving 13 bases between them. The CDR3 is 17 residues long. The chain's CDR3 is CASSQDFTNYYNSPLHF. The CDR3 region has the DNA TGTGCCAGCAGCCAAGATTTTACAAACTATTATAATTCACCCCTCCACTTT.

This clone appeared once. This chain links TRBV3-1 (or the pseudogene TRBV3-2) with TRBJ1-3; tentatively, D is TRBD1 (6 bases). V was clipped by 1 base and J by 4 bases, with 8 bases between them. The CDR3 spans 14 residues. Germline V gene lookup returns CDR1 LGHDT and CDR2 YNNKEL (reference sequence). In nucleotides, the CDR3 is TGTGCCAGCAGCCAAGGAGGGGGAGGAAACACCATATATTTT. Translating gives CASSQGGGGNTIYF.

This chain links TRBV3-1 (or the pseudogene TRBV3-2) with TRBJ2-5; 8 bases align to TRBD2. The CDR3 has 17 amino acids. The ends lost 0 bases at V and 0 bases at J; junction bases unmatched: 6. Germline CDR1 and CDR2: LGHDT and YNNKEL (reference sequence). CDR3 sequence (DNA): TGTGCCAGCAGCCAAGAAAGGCTAGCGGGTCACCAAGAGACCCAGTACTTC. Residues: CASSQERLAGHQETQYF.

The chain links TRBV6-2 or TRBV6-3 to TRBJ1-6, with a weak D call TRBD1 (5 bases). CDR1 MNHEY and CDR2 SVGEGT come from the germline V gene. This CDR3 has 14 residues. V was cut by 5 bases and J by 7 bases, with 12 bases left in between. CDR3 in amino acids: CASSLQGNNSPLHF. Here the CDR3 DNA reads TGTGCCAGCAGTCTCCAGGGAAACAATTCACCCCTCCACTTT.